This T cell receptor (beta chain) was captured by sequencing in a study of T-cell memory formation after mild COVID-19. On the study more broadly: Largely donor-specific TCR clusters were found.

From the 5' RACE reads, TCRdb called clonotypes with MiXCR, one entry per CDR3 protein. Altogether approximately 440,000 distinct CDR3 sequences are present, approximately 20% being singletons, with the ten largest covering roughly 8.4%. Study-level results: Whether second-wave clones peaking at day 37 were SARS-CoV-2 specific went unconfirmed. CD4/CD8 balance held among clones contracting day 15 to 85, and later expanders leaned CD4+. Pre-infection memory harbored some responding clones, suggesting cross-reactive memory joined.

There are a few counts of this clonotype. Its antigen is not identified. Sequencing was carried out using PBMCs or a T cell subset sorted from them (not recorded which). This receptor was obtained from an adult woman who had mild COVID-19 (a few samples of this study predate the infection). Cell type and time point are not known.

Here the CDR3 DNA reads TGTGCCAGCAGCCGGGACTACGACGGGACCCAGTACTTC. It is translated as CASSRDYDGTQYF. The chain employs TRBV5-4 and TRBJ2-5; 7 bases are shared with TRBD2. The CDR3 is made up of 13 amino acids. Germline V gene lookup returns CDR1 SGHNT and CDR2 YYREEE (reference sequence). Trimming took 4 bases from V and 7 from J; bases not matched to a gene: 7. The full variable domain, in which reference TRBV5-4 and TRBJ2-5 provide the parts outside the CDR3, is ETGVTQSPTHLIKTRGQQVTLRCSSQSGHNTVSWYQQALGQGPQFIFQYYREEENGRGNFPPRFSGLQFPNYSSELNVNALELDDSALYLCASSRDYDGTQYFGPGTRLLVL.